The 15 T cell receptor beta chains presented below share a single source sample, sequenced in a study of blood T cell repertoires in COVID-19. Libraries were prepared by immunoSEQ multiplex PCR; TCRdb keeps only in-frame clonotypes and omits some of them. The table lists 190,000 or so clones, 80% to 90% of them singletons. Sequenced sample: peripheral blood. The receptors derive from an elderly woman with COVID-19, enrolled during active disease.

This chain connects TRBV7-2 to TRBJ2-7, with D perhaps TRBD2 (6 bases). The germline V and J ends were trimmed by 0 bases and 0 bases, with 18 bases remaining between them. CDR3 size: 18 residues. Germline CDR1 SGHTA, CDR2 FQGNSA. This chain's CDR3 is CASSLAISWDSFSYEQYF. In DNA, the CDR3 is TGTGCCAGCAGCTTAGCGATTTCATGGGACTCGTTCTCCTACGAGCAGTACTTC.

The chain has TRBV30 and TRBJ1-2; no definite D call. V lost 3 bases and J 4 bases, leaving 15 bases between the germline ends. Germline V gene data show CDR1 as GTSNPN and CDR2 as SVGIG (reference sequence). The CDR3 is 14 residues long. The CDR3 coding sequence is TGTGCCTGGAGGTACTTCGGCAGCGCCTATGGCTACACCTTC. Translating it yields CAWRYFGSAYGYTF.

The chain recombines TRBV7-2 with TRBJ2-3, with TRBD2 matching 11 bases. The V gene end was trimmed by 4 bases and the J gene end by 1 base; junction bases not matched to a gene: 7. CDR3 length: 17 amino acids. CDR1 is SGHTA and CDR2 is FQGNSA in the germline V gene. Written as DNA, the CDR3 is TGTGCCAGCAGCTACACACTAGCGGGGGCAGGCACAGATACGCAGTATTTT. Its translation: CASSYTLAGAGTDTQYF.

The chain combines TRBV5-1 with TRBJ2-3; D not resolved. Germline V gives CDR1 SGHRS, CDR2 YFSETQ. V was cut by 0 bases and J by 3 bases, with 11 bases left in between. The CDR3 is 15 residues long. The CDR3 spells CASSLGVARTDTQYF. CDR3 bases: TGCGCCAGCAGCTTGGGTGTTGCCCGGACAGATACGCAGTATTTT.

The gene calls are TRBV5-8 and TRBJ2-4, with a weak D call TRBD1 (5 bases). The CDR3 sequence is 14 residues long. V was pared by 0 bases and J by 4 bases, with 8 bases between. Germline V CDR1 and CDR2: SGHTS, YDEGEE. The CDR3 is CASSLATAKNIQYF. In DNA, the CDR3 is TGTGCCAGCAGCTTGGCGACAGCTAAAAACATTCAGTACTTC.

This chain connects TRBV6-6 to TRBJ2-3; D might be TRBD2 (5 bases). Trimming removed 2 bases from V and 2 bases from J, with 8 bases in between. The length of the CDR3 is 14 residues. The V gene's germline CDR1 is MNHNY and CDR2 SVGAGI (reference sequence). In DNA form, the CDR3 reads TGTGCCAGCAGTTACCCGCTAGCCACAGATACGCAGTATTTT. Translated: CASSYPLATDTQYF.

The chain joins TRBV19 to TRBJ2-3; 7 nucleotides match TRBD2. V lost 10 bases and J lost 2; bases outside the gene matches: 15. This CDR3 contains 16 residues. The V gene's germline CDR1 is LNHDA and CDR2 SQIVND (reference sequence). CDR3: CATSAPAGVLTDTQYF. The CDR3 bases are TGTGCCACCTCGGCGCCGGCGGGGGTTCTCACAGATACGCAGTATTTT.

The chain combines TRBV2 with TRBJ2-5, with 8 bases identical to TRBD2. The CDR3 is 16 residues long. Germline V CDR1 and CDR2: SNHLY, FYNNEI. V shed 2 bases, J shed 5 bases, and the junction held 10 bases outside the gene matches. CDR3 sequence: CASSEFPSGFQETQYF. The CDR3 region has the DNA TGTGCCAGCAGTGAATTCCCTAGCGGGTTCCAGGAGACCCAGTACTTC.

This clone has only a few counts. The CDR3 is CASSVVRGSSEAFF. DNA of the CDR3: TGTGCCAGCAGCGTAGTAAGGGGTTCCTCTGAAGCTTTCTTT. V gene TRBV9 combines with J gene TRBJ1-1; D perhaps matches TRBD1 (5 bases). The CDR3 is 14 amino acids. V shed 0 bases and J shed 6 bases, with 12 bases lying between them. The V gene's germline CDR1 is SGDLS and CDR2 YYNGEE.

This chain uses TRBV19 with TRBJ2-7; D is perhaps TRBD2 (5 bases). The germline V gene has CDR1 LNHDA and CDR2 SQIVND (reference sequence). V lost 4 bases and J lost 3, with 22 bases in between. The CDR3 has 17 amino acids. The CDR3 protein is CASSNSRSGEVSYEQYF. The CDR3 bases are TGTGCCAGTAGTAACTCCCGGTCCGGGGAAGTAAGCTACGAGCAGTACTTC.

The genes are TRBV2 and TRBJ1-1; D gene ambiguous. Germline assignment: CDR1 SNHLY and CDR2 FYNNEI. CDR3 length: 13 amino acids. Trimming shortened V by 3 bases and J by 8 bases, and 13 bases separated the two germline ends. CDR3 loop: CASSELLGSEAFF. In DNA, the CDR3 is TGTGCCAGCAGTGAGTTGCTGGGCAGCGAAGCTTTCTTT.

The CDR3 reads CASSFGGGAGLGYTF. For the CDR3, the DNA is TGTGCCAGCAGCTTTGGAGGGGGCGCAGGCTTGGGCTACACCTTC. The gene calls are TRBV7-9 and TRBJ1-2; 7 positions match TRBD1. Germline CDR1 SEHNR, CDR2 FQNEAQ (reference sequence). The CDR3 contains 15 residues. J lost 8 bases, V lost 3 bases, and 12 bases had no gene match.

This sequence joins TRBV11-2 and TRBJ2-1, with TRBD2 matching over 7 bases. The V segment lost 3 bases and the J segment 2 bases; nucleotides outside the gene matches: 7. The length of the CDR3 is 16 residues. Per germline, CDR1 SGHAT and CDR2 FQNNGV. The CDR3 loop reads CASSFFVGLAYNEQFF. CDR3 coding DNA: TGTGCCAGCAGCTTTTTTGTTGGACTAGCCTACAATGAGCAGTTCTTC.

The chain carries TRBV14 and TRBJ2-7, with 14 bases aligning to TRBD2. CDR1 is SGHDN, CDR2 FVKESK, per germline. This CDR3 is 15 amino acids long. After removal of 4 bases from V and 3 bases from J, the junction contained 2 bases not matched to a gene. The CDR3 loop reads CASSRGTSGSYEQYF. Here the CDR3 DNA reads TGTGCCAGCAGCCGTGGGACTAGCGGGAGCTACGAGCAGTACTTC.

V is TRBV6-4 and J is TRBJ2-4; TRBD2 matches at 8 bases. V trimming: 7 bases; J trimming: 1 base; junction bases outside the gene matches: 6. The CDR3 runs to 15 residues. Germline assignment: CDR1 MRHNA and CDR2 SNTAGT. Here the CDR3 reads CASTGGGSAKNIQYF. The DNA of the CDR3 is TGTGCCAGCACCGGGGGGGGTAGCGCCAAAAACATTCAGTACTTC.